What follows is one T cell receptor (beta chain) and its context. Its target is not known. The data stem from a study of T cells in Graves' hyperthyroidism and ophthalmopathy. The hyperthyroidism was newly diagnosed and had lasted under 2 months; the patients were aged 18 to 65. Patients were excluded because of uncontrolled infection, other autoimmune disease, pregnancy or lactation. Per the germline V gene, CDR1 is SEHNR and CDR2 is FQNEAQ (reference sequence). The CDR3 has 13 residues. Trimming shortened V by 2 bases and J by 0 bases, and 4 bases separated the two germline ends. TCR beta CDR3 sequences were amplified from RNA transcripts. With the HTBI primer set, the TCR CDR3 went through a first round of RT-PCR. Via MiXCR, TCRdb re-called the multiplex PCR reads, giving one row per CDR3 protein. Among about 95,000 distinct CDR3 sequences listed, approximately 40% were seen once. General observations from the study: Ophthalmopathy, which appeared later, was predicted by the model a median around 6.9 months before onset.

Sequenced sample: peripheral blood or thyroid tissue (not recorded which). The rearrangement uses TRBV7-9 and TRBJ1-2; D not certain. The receptor comes from a woman aged 25 to 45 with Graves' hyperthyroidism. CDR3 sequence: CASSLQANYGYTF. The DNA of the CDR3 is TGTGCCAGCAGCTTACAAGCTAACTATGGCTACACCTTC.